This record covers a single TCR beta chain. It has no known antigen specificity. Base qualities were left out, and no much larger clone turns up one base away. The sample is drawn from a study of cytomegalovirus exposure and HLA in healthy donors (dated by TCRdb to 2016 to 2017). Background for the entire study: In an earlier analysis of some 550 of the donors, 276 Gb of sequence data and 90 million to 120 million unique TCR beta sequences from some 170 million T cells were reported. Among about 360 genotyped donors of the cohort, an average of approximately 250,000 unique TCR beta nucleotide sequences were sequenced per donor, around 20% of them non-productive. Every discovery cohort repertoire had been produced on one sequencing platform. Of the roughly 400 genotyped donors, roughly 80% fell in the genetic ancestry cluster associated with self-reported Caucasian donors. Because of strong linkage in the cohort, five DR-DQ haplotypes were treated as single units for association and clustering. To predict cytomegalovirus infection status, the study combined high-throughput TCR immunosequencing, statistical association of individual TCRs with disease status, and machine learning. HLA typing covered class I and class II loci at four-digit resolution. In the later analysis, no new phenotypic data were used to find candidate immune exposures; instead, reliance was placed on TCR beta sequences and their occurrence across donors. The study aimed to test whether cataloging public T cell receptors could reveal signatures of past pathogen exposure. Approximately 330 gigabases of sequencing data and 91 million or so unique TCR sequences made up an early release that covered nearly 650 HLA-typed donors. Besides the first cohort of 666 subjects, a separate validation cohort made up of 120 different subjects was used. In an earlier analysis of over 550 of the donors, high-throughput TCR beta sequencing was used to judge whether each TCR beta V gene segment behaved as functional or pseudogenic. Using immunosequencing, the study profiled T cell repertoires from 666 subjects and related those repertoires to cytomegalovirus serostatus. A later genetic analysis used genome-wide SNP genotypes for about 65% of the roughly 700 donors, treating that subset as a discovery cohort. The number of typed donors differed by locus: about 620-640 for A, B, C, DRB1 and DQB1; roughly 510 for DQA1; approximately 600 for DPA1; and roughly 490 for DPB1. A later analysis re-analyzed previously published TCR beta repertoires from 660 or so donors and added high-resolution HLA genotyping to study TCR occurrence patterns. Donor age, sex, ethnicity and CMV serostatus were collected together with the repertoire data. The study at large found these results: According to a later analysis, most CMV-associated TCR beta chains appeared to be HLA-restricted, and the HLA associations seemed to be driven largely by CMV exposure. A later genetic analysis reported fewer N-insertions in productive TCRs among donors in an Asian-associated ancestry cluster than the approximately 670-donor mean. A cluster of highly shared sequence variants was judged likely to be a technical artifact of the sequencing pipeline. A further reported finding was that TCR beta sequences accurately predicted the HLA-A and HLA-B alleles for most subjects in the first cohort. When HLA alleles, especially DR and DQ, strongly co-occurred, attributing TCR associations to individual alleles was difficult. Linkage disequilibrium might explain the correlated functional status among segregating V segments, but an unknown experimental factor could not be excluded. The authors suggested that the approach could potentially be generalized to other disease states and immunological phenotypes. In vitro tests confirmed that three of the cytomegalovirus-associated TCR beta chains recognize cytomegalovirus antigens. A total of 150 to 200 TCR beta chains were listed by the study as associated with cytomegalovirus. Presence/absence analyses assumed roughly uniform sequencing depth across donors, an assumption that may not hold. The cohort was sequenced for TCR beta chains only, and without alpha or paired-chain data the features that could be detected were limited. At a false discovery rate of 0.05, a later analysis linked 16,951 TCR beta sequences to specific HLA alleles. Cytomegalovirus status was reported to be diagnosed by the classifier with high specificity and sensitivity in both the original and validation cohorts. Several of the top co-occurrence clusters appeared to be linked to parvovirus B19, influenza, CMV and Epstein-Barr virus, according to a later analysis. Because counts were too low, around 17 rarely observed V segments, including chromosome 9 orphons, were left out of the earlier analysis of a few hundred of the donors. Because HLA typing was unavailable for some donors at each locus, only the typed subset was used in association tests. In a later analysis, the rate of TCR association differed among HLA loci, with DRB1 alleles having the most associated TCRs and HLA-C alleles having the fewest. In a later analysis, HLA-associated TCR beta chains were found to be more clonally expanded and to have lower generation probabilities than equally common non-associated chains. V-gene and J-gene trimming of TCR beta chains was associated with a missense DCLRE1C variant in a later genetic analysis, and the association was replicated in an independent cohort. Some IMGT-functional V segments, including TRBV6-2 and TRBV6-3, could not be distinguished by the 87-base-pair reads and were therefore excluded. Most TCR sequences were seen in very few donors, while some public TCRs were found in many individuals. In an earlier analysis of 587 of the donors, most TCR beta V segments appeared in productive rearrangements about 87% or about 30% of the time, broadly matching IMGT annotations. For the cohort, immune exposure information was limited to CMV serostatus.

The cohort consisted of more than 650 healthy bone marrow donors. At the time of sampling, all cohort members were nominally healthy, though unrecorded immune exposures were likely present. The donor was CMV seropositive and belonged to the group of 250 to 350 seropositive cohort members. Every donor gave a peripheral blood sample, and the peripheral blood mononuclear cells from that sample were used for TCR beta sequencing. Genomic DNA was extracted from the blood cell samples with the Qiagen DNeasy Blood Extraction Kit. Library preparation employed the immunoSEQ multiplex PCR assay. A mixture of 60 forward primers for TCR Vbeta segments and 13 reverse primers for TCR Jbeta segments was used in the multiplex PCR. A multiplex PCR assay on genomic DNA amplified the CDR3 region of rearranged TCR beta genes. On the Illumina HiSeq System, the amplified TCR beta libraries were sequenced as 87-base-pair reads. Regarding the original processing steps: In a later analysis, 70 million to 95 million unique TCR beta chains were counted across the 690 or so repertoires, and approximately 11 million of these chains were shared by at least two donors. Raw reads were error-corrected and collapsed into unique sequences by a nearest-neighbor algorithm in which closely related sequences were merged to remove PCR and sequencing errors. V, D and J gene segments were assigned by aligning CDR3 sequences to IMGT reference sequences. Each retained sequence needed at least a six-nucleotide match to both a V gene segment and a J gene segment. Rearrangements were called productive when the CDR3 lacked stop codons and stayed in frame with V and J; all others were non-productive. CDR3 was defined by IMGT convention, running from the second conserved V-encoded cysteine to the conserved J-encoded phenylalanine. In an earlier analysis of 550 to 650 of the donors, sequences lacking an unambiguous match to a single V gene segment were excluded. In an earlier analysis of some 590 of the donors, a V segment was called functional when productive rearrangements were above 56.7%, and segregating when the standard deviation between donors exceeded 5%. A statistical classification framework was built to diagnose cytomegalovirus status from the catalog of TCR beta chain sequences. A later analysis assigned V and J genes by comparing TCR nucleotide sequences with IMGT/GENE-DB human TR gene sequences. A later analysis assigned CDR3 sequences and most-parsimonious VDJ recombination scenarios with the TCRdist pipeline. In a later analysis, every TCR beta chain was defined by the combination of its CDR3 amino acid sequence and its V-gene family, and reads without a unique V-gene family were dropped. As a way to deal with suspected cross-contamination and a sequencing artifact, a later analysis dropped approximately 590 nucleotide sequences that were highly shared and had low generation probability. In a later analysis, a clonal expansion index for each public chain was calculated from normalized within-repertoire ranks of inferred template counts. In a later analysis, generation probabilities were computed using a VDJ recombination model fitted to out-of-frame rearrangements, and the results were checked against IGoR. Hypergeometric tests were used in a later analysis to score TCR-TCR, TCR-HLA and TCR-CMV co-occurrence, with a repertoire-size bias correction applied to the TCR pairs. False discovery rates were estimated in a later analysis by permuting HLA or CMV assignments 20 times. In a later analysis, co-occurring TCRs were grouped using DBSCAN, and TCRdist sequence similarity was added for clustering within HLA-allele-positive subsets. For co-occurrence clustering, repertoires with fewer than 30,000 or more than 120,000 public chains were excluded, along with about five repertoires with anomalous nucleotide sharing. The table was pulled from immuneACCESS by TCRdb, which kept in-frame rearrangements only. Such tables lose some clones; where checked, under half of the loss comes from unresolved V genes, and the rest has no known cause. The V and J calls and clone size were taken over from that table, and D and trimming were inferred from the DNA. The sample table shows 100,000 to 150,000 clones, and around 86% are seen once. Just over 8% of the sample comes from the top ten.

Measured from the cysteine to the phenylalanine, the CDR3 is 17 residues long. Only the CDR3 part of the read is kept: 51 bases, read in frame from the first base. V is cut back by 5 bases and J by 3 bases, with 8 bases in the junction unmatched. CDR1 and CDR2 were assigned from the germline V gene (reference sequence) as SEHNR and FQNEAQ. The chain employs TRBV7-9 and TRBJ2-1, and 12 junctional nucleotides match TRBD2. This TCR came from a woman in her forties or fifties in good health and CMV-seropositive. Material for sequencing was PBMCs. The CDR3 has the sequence CASSPRASGRDYNEQFF. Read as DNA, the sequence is TGTGCCAGCAGCCCCCGGGCTAGCGGGAGGGACTACAATGAGCAGTTCTTC.